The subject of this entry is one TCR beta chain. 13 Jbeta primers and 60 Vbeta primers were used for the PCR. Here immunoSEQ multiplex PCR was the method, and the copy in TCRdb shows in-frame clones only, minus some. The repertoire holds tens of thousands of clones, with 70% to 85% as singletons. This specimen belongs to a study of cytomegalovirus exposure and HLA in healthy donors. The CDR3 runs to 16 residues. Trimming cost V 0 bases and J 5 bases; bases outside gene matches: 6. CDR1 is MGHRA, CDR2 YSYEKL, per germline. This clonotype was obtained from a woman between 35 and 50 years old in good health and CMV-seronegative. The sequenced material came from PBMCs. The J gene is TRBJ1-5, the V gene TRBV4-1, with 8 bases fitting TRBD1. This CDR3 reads CASSQEGGQADQPQHF. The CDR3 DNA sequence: TGCGCCAGCAGCCAAGAAGGGGGACAGGCAGATCAGCCCCAGCATTTT.